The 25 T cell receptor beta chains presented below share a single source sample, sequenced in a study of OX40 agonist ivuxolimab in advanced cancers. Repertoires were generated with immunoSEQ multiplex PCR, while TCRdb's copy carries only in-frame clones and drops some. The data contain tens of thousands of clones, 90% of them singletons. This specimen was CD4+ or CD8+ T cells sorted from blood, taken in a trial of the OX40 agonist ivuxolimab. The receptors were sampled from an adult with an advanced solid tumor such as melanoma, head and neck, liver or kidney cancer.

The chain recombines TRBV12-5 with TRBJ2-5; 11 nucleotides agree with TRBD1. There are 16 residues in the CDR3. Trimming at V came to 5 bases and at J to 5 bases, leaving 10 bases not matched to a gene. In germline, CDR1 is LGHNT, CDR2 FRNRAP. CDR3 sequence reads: CASGPGQGAYEETQYF. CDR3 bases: TGTGCTAGTGGTCCCGGACAGGGGGCTTATGAGGAGACCCAGTACTTC.

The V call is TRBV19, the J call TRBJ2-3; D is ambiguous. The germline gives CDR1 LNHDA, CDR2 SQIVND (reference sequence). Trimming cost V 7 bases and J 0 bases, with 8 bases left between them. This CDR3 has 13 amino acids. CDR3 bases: TGTGCCAGTACCCTTGATAGCACAGATACGCAGTATTTT. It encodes CASTLDSTDTQYF.

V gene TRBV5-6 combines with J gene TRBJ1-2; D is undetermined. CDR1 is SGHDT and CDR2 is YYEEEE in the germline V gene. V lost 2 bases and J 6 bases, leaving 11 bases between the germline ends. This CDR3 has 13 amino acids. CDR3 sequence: CASSFPSGDGYTF. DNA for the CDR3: TGTGCCAGCAGCTTTCCCAGCGGAGATGGCTACACCTTC.

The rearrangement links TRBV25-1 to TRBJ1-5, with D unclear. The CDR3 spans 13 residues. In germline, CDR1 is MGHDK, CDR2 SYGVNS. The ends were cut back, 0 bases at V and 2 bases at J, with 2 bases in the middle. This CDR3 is CASSEYGNQPQHF. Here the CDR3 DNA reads TGTGCCAGCAGTGAATATGGCAATCAGCCCCAGCATTTT.

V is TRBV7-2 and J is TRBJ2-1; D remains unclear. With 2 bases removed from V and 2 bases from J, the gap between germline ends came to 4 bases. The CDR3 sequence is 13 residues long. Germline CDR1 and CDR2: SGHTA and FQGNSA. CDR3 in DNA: TGTGCCAGCAGCTTATCGCCCTACAATGAGCAGTTCTTC. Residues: CASSLSPYNEQFF. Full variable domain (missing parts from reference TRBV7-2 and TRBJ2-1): GAGVSQSPSNKVTEKGKDVELRCDPISGHTALYWYRQSLGQGLEFLIYFQGNSAPDKSGLPSDRFSAERTGGSVSTLTIQRTQQEDSAVYLCASSLSPYNEQFFGPGTRLTVL.

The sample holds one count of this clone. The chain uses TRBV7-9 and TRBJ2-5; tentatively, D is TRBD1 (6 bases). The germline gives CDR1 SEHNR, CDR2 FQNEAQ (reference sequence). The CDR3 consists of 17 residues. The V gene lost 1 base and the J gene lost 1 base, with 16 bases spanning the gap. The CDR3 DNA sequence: TGTGCCAGCAGCTTAGTGGGTAGGGGGACAAGCCAAGAGACCCAGTACTTC. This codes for CASSLVGRGTSQETQYF.

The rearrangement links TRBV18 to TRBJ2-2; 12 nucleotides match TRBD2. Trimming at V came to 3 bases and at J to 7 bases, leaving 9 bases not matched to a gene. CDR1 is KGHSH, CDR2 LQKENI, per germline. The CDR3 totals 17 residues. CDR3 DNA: TGTGCCAGCTCACCTACGCGACTAGCGGGAGATCACGGGGAGCTGTTTTTT. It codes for CASSPTRLAGDHGELFF.

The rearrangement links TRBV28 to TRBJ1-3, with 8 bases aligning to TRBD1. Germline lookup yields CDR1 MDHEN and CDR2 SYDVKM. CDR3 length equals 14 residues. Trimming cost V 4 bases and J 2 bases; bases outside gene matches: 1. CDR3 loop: CASSSGGTGNTIYF. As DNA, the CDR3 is TGTGCCAGCAGTTCAGGGGGCACTGGAAACACCATATATTTT.

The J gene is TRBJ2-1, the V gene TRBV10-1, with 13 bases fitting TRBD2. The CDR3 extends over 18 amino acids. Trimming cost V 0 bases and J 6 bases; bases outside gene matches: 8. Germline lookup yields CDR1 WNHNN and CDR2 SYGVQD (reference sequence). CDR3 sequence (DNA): TGCGCCAGCAGTGAGTCTTGGACTAGCGGGAGCAATGGCAATGAGCAGTTCTTC. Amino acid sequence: CASSESWTSGSNGNEQFF.

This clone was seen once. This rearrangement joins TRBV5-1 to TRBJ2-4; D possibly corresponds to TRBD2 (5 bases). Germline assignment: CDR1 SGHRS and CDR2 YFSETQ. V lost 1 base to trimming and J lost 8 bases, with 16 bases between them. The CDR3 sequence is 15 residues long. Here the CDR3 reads CASSLSFSGRDIQYF. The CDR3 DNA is TGCGCCAGCAGCTTGAGTTTTTCGGGAAGAGACATTCAGTACTTC.

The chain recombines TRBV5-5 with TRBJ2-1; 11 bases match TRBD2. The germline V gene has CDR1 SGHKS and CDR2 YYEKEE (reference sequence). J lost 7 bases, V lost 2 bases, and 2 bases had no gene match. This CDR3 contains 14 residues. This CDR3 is CASSLLAGGNEQFF. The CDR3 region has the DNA TGTGCCAGCAGCTTATTAGCGGGAGGGAATGAGCAGTTCTTC.

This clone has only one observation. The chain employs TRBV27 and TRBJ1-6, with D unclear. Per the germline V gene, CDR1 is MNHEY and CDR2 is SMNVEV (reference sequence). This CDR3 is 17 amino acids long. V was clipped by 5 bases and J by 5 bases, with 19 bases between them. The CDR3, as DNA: TGTGCCAGCAGTCCCACGCGGGCAGGAACAAATAATTCACCCCTCCACTTT. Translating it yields CASSPTRAGTNNSPLHF.

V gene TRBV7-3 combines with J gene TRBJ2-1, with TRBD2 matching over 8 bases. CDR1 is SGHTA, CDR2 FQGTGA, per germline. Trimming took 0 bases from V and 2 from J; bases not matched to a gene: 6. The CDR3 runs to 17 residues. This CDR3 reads CASSLTGAGVPYNEQFF. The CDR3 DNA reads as TGTGCCAGCAGCTTAACCGGAGCGGGAGTTCCCTACAATGAGCAGTTCTTC. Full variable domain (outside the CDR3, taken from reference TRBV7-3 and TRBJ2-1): GAGVSQTPSNKVTEKGKYVELRCDPISGHTALYWYRQSLGQGPEFLIYFQGTGAADDSGLPNDRFFAVRPEGSVSTLKIQRTERGDSAVYLCASSLTGAGVPYNEQFFGPGTRLTVL.

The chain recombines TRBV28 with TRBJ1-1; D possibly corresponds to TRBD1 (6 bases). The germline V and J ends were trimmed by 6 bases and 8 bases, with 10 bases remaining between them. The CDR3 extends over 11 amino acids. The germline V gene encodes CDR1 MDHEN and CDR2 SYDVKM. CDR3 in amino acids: CASRLQGEAFF. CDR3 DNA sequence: TGTGCCAGCAGGCTTCAGGGGGAAGCTTTCTTT.

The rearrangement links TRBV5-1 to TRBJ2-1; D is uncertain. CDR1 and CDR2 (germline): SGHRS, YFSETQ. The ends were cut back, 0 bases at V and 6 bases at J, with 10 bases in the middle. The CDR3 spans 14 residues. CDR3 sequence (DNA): TGCGCCAGCAGCTTGGCGCTGCTGGGCAATGAGCAGTTCTTC. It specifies CASSLALLGNEQFF. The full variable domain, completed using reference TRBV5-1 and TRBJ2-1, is KAGVTQTPRYLIKTRGQQVTLSCSPISGHRSVSWYQQTPGQGLQFLFEYFSETQRNKGNFPGRFSGRQFSNSRSEMNVSTLELGDSALYLCASSLALLGNEQFFGPGTRLTVL.

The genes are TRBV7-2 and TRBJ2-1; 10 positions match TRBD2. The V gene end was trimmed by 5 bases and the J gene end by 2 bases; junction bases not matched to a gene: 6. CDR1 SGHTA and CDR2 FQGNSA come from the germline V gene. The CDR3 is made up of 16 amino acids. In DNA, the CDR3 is TGTGCCAGCAGCAAAACTAGCGGGATTACCTACAATGAGCAGTTCTTC. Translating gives CASSKTSGITYNEQFF.

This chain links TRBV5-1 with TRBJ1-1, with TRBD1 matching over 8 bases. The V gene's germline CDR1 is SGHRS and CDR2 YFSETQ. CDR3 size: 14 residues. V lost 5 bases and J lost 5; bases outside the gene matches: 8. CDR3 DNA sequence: TGCGCCAGCAGTCTAGACAGGGGCGGGACTGAAGCTTTCTTT. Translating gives CASSLDRGGTEAFF.

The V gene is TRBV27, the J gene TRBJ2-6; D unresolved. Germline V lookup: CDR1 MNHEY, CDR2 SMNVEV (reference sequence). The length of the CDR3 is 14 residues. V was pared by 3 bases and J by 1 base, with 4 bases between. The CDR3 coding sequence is TGTGCCAGCAGTTTCCAGTCTGGGGCCAACGTCCTGACTTTC. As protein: CASSFQSGANVLTF.

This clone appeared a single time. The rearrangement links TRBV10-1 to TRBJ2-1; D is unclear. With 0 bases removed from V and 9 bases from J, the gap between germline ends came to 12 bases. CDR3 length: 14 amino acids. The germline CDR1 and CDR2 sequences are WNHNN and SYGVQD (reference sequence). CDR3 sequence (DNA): TGCGCCAGCAGTGAGTCAGGGATCCCCAGTGAGCAGTTCTTC. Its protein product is CASSESGIPSEQFF.

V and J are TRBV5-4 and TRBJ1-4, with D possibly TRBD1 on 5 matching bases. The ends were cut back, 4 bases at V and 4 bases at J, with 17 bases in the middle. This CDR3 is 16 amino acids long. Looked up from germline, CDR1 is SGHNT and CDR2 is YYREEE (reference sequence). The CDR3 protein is CASSPGIRGDNEKLFF. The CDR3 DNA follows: TGTGCCAGCAGCCCAGGAATCCGAGGGGATAATGAAAAACTGTTTTTT.

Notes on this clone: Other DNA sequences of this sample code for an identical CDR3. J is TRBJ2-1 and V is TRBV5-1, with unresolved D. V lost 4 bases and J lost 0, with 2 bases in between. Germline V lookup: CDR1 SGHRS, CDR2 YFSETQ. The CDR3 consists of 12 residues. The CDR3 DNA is TGCGCCAGCAGCCTCTCCTACAATGAGCAGTTCTTC. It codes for CASSLSYNEQFF.

The CDR3 spells CASSLFVGAPGNTIYF. CDR3 DNA sequence: TGTGCCAGCAGCTTGTTTGTGGGGGCGCCTGGAAACACCATATATTTT. This chain connects TRBV7-6 to TRBJ1-3; possibly TRBD1 for D (6 bases). The CDR3 is 16 amino acids. Germline CDR1 and CDR2: SGHVS and FNYEAQ. V lost 3 bases to trimming and J lost 2 bases, with 14 bases between them. The whole variable domain, remainder taken from reference TRBV7-6 and TRBJ1-3, is GAGVSQSPRYKVTKRGQDVALRCDPISGHVSLYWYRQALGQGPEFLTYFNYEAQQDKSGLPNDRFSAERPEGSISTLTIQRTEQRDSAMYRCASSLFVGAPGNTIYFGEGSWLTVV.

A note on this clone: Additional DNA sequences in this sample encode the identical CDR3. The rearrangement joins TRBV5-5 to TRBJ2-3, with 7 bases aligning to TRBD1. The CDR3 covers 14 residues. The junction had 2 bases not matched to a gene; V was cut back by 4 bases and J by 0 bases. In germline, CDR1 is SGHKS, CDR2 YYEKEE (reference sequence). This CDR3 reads CASSLGQSTDTQYF. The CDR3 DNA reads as TGTGCCAGCAGCCTGGGACAGAGCACAGATACGCAGTATTTT.

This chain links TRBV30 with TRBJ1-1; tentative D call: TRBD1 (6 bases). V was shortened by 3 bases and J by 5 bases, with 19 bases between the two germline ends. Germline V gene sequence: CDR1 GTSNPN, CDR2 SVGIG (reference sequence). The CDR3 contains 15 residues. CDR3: CAWRDTRGGGTEAFF. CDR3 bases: TGTGCCTGGAGAGATACCCGAGGGGGGGGGACTGAAGCTTTCTTT. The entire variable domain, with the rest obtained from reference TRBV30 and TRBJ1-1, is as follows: SQTIHQWPATLVQPVGSPLSLECTVEGTSNPNLYWYRQAAGRGLQLLFYSVGIGQISSEVPQNLSASRPQDRQFILSSKKLLLSDSGFYLCAWRDTRGGGTEAFFGQGTRLTVV.

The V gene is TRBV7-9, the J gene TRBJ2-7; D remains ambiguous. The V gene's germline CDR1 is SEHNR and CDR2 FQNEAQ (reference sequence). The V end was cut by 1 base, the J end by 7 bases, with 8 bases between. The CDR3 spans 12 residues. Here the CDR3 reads CASSLGVWEQYF. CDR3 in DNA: TGTGCCAGCAGCTTAGGAGTTTGGGAGCAGTACTTC.